These 31 T cell receptor beta chains were sequenced from one sample in a study of control samples from healthy donors and cancer patients. Some clones are missing from TCRdb's copy, which holds only in-frame ones; the method was immunoSEQ multiplex PCR. The sample includes some 110,000 clones, around 87% of them seen just once. Sample: PBMCs. Receptors were obtained from a woman aged 45-59 years with colorectal cancer.

The rearrangement links TRBV25-1 to TRBJ2-5; possible D gene TRBD1, 5 bases. Trimming took off 2 bases at V and 2 bases at J, with 12 bases between the two ends. This CDR3 spans 15 amino acids. Germline V gives CDR1 MGHDK, CDR2 SYGVNS. The CDR3 loop is CASSEDLGHQETQYF. CDR3 bases: TGTGCCAGCAGTGAAGATTTAGGACATCAAGAGACCCAGTACTTC.

The chain uses TRBV15 and TRBJ1-5; D not resolved. V was trimmed by 6 bases and J by 0 bases, leaving 15 bases between them. This CDR3 has 16 amino acids. Germline CDR1 and CDR2: LNHNV and YYDKDF (reference sequence). CDR3 in DNA: TGTGCCACCAGTCTTATGGGGTACACTAGCAATCAGCCCCAGCATTTT. Encoded protein: CATSLMGYTSNQPQHF.

The V call is TRBV19, the J call TRBJ1-5; 7 nucleotides line up with TRBD1. The CDR3 consists of 17 residues. The V gene end was trimmed by 5 bases and the J gene end by 3 bases; junction bases not matched to a gene: 13. Germline V CDR1 and CDR2: LNHDA, SQIVND (reference sequence). The CDR3 sequence: CASSPRATGSLNQPQHF. The CDR3, as DNA: TGTGCCAGTAGTCCAAGGGCGACAGGGTCCCTCAATCAGCCCCAGCATTTT.

In regard to this clone: Other DNA sequences within the sample encode an identical CDR3. The chain combines TRBV28 with TRBJ2-7; 7 bases match TRBD1. After removal of 3 bases from V and 2 bases from J, the junction contained 10 bases not matched to a gene. The V gene's germline CDR1 is MDHEN and CDR2 SYDVKM. The CDR3 is 16 amino acids. CDR3 nucleotide sequence: TGTGCCAGCAGTTTGGGCGCCGGGACAGTCCCCTACGAGCAGTACTTC. Encoded protein: CASSLGAGTVPYEQYF. Filled out from reference TRBV28 and TRBJ2-7, the complete variable domain reads DVKVTQSSRYLVKRTGEKVFLECVQDMDHENMFWYRQDPGLGLRLIYFSYDVKMKEKGDIPEGYSVSREKKERFSLILESASTNQTSMYLCASSLGAGTVPYEQYFGPGTRLTVT.

A few counts support this clone. The chain employs TRBV29-1 and TRBJ1-2; D is undetermined. Trimming cost V 4 bases and J 8 bases, with 14 bases left between them. The CDR3 totals 12 residues. CDR1 is SQVTM and CDR2 is ANQGSEA in the germline V gene. As DNA, the CDR3 is TGCAGCGTTGTCCGCGGGGAGGACGGCTACACCTTC. Its protein product is CSVVRGEDGYTF.

The chain combines TRBV2 with TRBJ2-1; D ambiguous. This CDR3 spans 14 amino acids. Trimming stripped 5 bases from V and 0 bases from J, with 8 bases between. CDR1 and CDR2 from the germline V gene are SNHLY and FYNNEI. The CDR3 spells CASSPDVSYNEQFF. The DNA of the CDR3 is TGTGCCAGCAGTCCGGACGTCTCCTACAATGAGCAGTTCTTC. Supplemented by reference TRBV2 and TRBJ2-1, the full variable domain reads EPEVTQTPSHQVTQMGQEVILRCVPISNHLYFYWYRQILGQKVEFLVSFYNNEISEKSEIFDDQFSVERPDGSNFTLKIRSTKLEDSAMYFCASSPDVSYNEQFFGPGTRLTVL.

The chain recombines TRBV30 with TRBJ2-7; D gene unclear. Germline assignment: CDR1 GTSNPN and CDR2 SVGIG (reference sequence). This CDR3 has 13 residues. Trimming cost V 2 bases and J 1 base, with 9 bases left between them. The DNA for the CDR3 is TGTGCCTGGAGTCTAGGGCTATCCTACGAGCAGTACTTC. Its protein product is CAWSLGLSYEQYF.

The chain recombines TRBV20-1 with TRBJ2-2; D uncertain. V lost 4 bases to trimming and J lost 6 bases, with 15 bases between them. Germline V gene data show CDR1 as DFQATT and CDR2 as SNEGSKA (reference sequence). The CDR3 sequence is 14 residues long. In nucleotides, the CDR3 is TGCAGTGCTACTGAGGCAACCAGCGCCGGGGAGCTGTTTTTT. Its protein is CSATEATSAGELFF.

This clone appeared a single time. The chain joins TRBV11-3 to TRBJ1-1, with D hard to call. Germline V lookup: CDR1 SGHNT, CDR2 YENEEA. V was trimmed by 5 bases and J by 2 bases, leaving 9 bases between them. This CDR3 contains 13 residues. The CDR3, as DNA: TGTGCCAGCAGCGAAGACCGTAACACTGAAGCTTTCTTT. It specifies CASSEDRNTEAFF. The complete variable domain, with remaining parts taken from reference TRBV11-3 and TRBJ1-1, reads EAGVVQSPRYKIIEKKQPVAFWCNPISGHNTLYWYLQNLGQGPELLIRYENEEAVDDSQLPKDRFSAERLKGVDSTLKIQPAELGDSAVYLCASSEDRNTEAFFGQGTRLTVV.

This sequence joins TRBV28 and TRBJ1-1, with D hard to call. The CDR3 runs 11 residues. Germline-derived CDR1 and CDR2 are MDHEN and SYDVKM. Between the trimmed V and J ends, which lost 9 bases and 4 bases, there was a span of 9 bases. As DNA, the CDR3 is TGTGCCAGTCGGGGTTTCACTGAAGCTTTCTTT. This sequence encodes CASRGFTEAFF.

The gene calls are TRBV27 and TRBJ1-5; possible D gene TRBD1, 5 bases. CDR3 size: 17 residues. Germline CDR1 MNHEY, CDR2 SMNVEV (reference sequence). The V gene lost 3 bases and the J gene lost 0 bases, with 15 bases spanning the gap. The CDR3 here is CASSFIQGLYSNQPQHF. As DNA, the CDR3 is TGTGCCAGCAGTTTTATCCAGGGCCTTTATAGCAATCAGCCCCAGCATTTT.

The J gene is TRBJ2-7, the V gene TRBV19; 8 bases are shared with TRBD1. CDR1 is LNHDA and CDR2 is SQIVND in the germline V gene (reference sequence). With 9 bases clipped from V and 0 bases from J, the junction kept 10 bases outside the gene matches. The CDR3 has 15 amino acids. The CDR3 protein is CASSSWDRSSYEQYF. DNA of the CDR3: TGTGCCAGCAGTTCCTGGGACAGGAGCTCCTACGAGCAGTACTTC.

The chain has TRBV7-3 and TRBJ1-6; the D is unclear. The CDR3 has 13 residues. Between the trimmed V and J ends, which lost 5 bases and 10 bases, there was a span of 12 bases. Germline assignment: CDR1 SGHTA and CDR2 FQGTGA. CDR3 region: CASSRSGDSPLHF. The CDR3 DNA reads TGTGCCAGCAGCCGTTCGGGAGACTCACCCCTCCACTTT.

This sequence joins TRBV30 and TRBJ2-7, with 8 bases lining up with TRBD1. CDR3 length: 19 residues. Per germline, CDR1 GTSNPN and CDR2 SVGIG (reference sequence). The trim removed 8 bases at V and 2 bases at J, leaving 26 bases unmatched. The CDR3 region has the DNA TGTGCCCCTGACCCGACCGTGAATTACTCGACAGGGGATCCCTACGAGCAGTACTTC. Amino acid sequence: CAPDPTVNYSTGDPYEQYF.

The chain uses TRBV4-1 and TRBJ2-1, with 16 nucleotides matching TRBD2. The CDR3 has 19 residues. CDR1 and CDR2 (germline): MGHRA, YSYEKL. V lost 2 bases to trimming and J lost 3 bases; unmatched junction nucleotides: 7. The CDR3 region has the DNA TGCGCCAGCAGCCAAACAGGGACTAGCGGGAGGGGGCTCTACAATGAGCAGTTCTTC. Amino acids: CASSQTGTSGRGLYNEQFF.

The chain combines TRBV19 with TRBJ2-7; a weak D match, TRBD1 (7 bases). CDR3 length equals 15 residues. The germline gives CDR1 LNHDA, CDR2 SQIVND (reference sequence). Trimming stripped 7 bases from V and 7 bases from J, with 23 bases between. Here the CDR3 DNA reads TGTGCCAGTATCGGCGGACAGGAGGGGACTGAGGAGCAGTACTTC. It specifies CASIGGQEGTEEQYF.

The V gene is TRBV28, the J gene TRBJ1-5; D ambiguous. The CDR3 totals 14 residues. V was shortened by 1 base and J by 7 bases, with 11 bases between the two germline ends. CDR1 and CDR2 from the germline V gene are MDHEN and SYDVKM. DNA of the CDR3: TGTGCCAGCAGTTTATACAGTCTAGGCCAGCCCCAGCATTTT. It is translated as CASSLYSLGQPQHF.

The chain recombines TRBV24-1 with TRBJ2-2; D not certain. The length of the CDR3 is 13 residues. The V end lost 5 bases, the J end lost 5 bases, and 8 bases lay between the germline ends. CDR1 and CDR2 from the germline V gene are KGHDR and SFDVKD. CDR3 residues: CATSAGLTGELFF. The CDR3 DNA reads TGTGCCACCAGTGCTGGTCTTACCGGGGAGCTGTTTTTT.

This sequence joins TRBV27 and TRBJ1-2, with D tentatively TRBD1 (5 bases). V was shortened by 4 bases and J by 4 bases, with 25 bases between the two germline ends. CDR1 and CDR2 (germline): MNHEY, SMNVEV (reference sequence). CDR3 size: 18 residues. This chain's CDR3 is CASSSLNTAETATYGYTF. DNA for the CDR3: TGTGCCAGCAGTTCCCTTAATACGGCCGAGACAGCAACCTATGGCTACACCTTC.

This chain uses TRBV7-3 with TRBJ2-3, with 7 bases that match TRBD2. Per the germline V gene, CDR1 is SGHTA and CDR2 is FQGTGA. J was trimmed by 2 bases and V by 5 bases; bases with no gene match: 4. This CDR3 contains 14 residues. The CDR3 coding sequence is TGTGCCAGCAGCCTCGGGGGGTACACAGATACGCAGTATTTT. It codes for CASSLGGYTDTQYF. Complete variable domain (other parts from reference TRBV7-3 and TRBJ2-3): GAGVSQTPSNKVTEKGKYVELRCDPISGHTALYWYRQSLGQGPEFLIYFQGTGAADDSGLPNDRFFAVRPEGSVSTLKIQRTERGDSAVYLCASSLGGYTDTQYFGPGTRLTVL.

This clone appeared once. V and J are TRBV5-6 and TRBJ1-2; D remains unclear. V was clipped by 6 bases and J by 3 bases, with 18 bases between them. Germline V CDR1 and CDR2: SGHDT, YYEEEE. The CDR3 is 15 residues long. CDR3 sequence reads: CASILGPRSDYGYTF. The DNA of the CDR3 is TGTGCCAGCATCCTTGGTCCCAGGTCAGACTATGGCTACACCTTC. The full variable domain, completed using reference TRBV5-6 and TRBJ1-2, is DAGVTQSPTHLIKTRGQQVTLRCSPKSGHDTVSWYQQALGQGPQFIFQYYEEEERQRGNFPDRFSGHQFPNYSSELNVNALLLGDSALYLCASILGPRSDYGYTFGSGTRLTVV.

This clone was seen a single time. The rearrangement uses TRBV5-6 and TRBJ1-4, with D unclear. From germline, CDR1 is SGHDT and CDR2 YYEEEE. This CDR3 comprises 14 residues. V lost 4 bases to trimming and J lost 7 bases, with 14 bases between them. The CDR3 DNA reads TGTGCCAGCAGCCTCCCAGGACGGGCTGAAAAACTGTTTTTT. This gives the protein CASSLPGRAEKLFF.

V gene TRBV10-3 combines with J gene TRBJ1-1, with 7 bases lining up with TRBD1. CDR3 size: 13 residues. The V gene's germline CDR1 is ENHRY and CDR2 SYGVKD. V lost 2 bases, J lost 6 bases, and 3 bases stayed unmatched. CDR3 nucleotide sequence: TGTGCCATCAGTGAGCTTGACAGGGCTGAAGCTTTCTTT. It translates to CAISELDRAEAFF.

This clone was detected once. The rearrangement joins TRBV10-1 to TRBJ1-1, with 8 positions matching TRBD1. V shed 8 bases and J 1 base; nucleotides not matched to a gene: 3. Germline CDR1 reads WNHNN; CDR2 reads SYGVQD (reference sequence). The CDR3 contains 13 residues. CDR3 DNA: TGCGCCAGCCGGGACAGGTGGAACACTGAAGCTTTCTTT. Its translation is CASRDRWNTEAFF.

V is TRBV2 and J is TRBJ1-5; perhaps TRBD1 as D (6 bases). The CDR3 length is 13 residues. The V end was cut by 11 bases, the J end by 3 bases, with 14 bases between. The germline gives CDR1 SNHLY, CDR2 FYNNEI. This CDR3 reads CAARGQLNQPQHF. CDR3 bases: TGTGCCGCCCGCGGACAGCTCAATCAGCCCCAGCATTTT.

This rearrangement joins TRBV5-1 to TRBJ1-2; D might be TRBD1 (6 bases). Germline loops: CDR1 SGHRS, CDR2 YFSETQ. This CDR3 is 14 amino acids long. V gave up 4 bases and J gave up 4 bases, with 14 bases separating them. CDR3 amino acids: CASSPGDRAYGYTF. CDR3 in DNA: TGCGCCAGCAGCCCAGGGGACCGCGCCTATGGCTACACCTTC.

The chain combines TRBV6-6 with TRBJ2-1; D is undetermined. CDR3 length: 12 residues. Germline V gene sequence: CDR1 MNHNY, CDR2 SVGAGI (reference sequence). Trimming shortened V by 7 bases and J by 1 base, and 5 bases separated the two germline ends. CDR3 bases: TGTGCCAGCATGGCATCCTACAATGAGCAGTTCTTC. It codes for CASMASYNEQFF.

The gene calls are TRBV19 and TRBJ2-3; either TRBD1 or TRBD2 may fit D (5 bases each). V dropped 9 bases and J dropped 9 bases, with 25 bases sitting between them. The CDR3 sequence is 15 residues long. Germline V CDR1 and CDR2: LNHDA, SQIVND (reference sequence). The chain's CDR3 is CASRDSGTRGSTQYF. The CDR3, as DNA: TGTGCCAGCCGAGACTCCGGGACCCGAGGATCGACGCAGTATTTT.

The table lists this clone with a count of one. The V and J genes are TRBV2 and TRBJ1-4; 9 bases agree with TRBD1. CDR3 size: 16 residues. Germline CDR1 and CDR2: SNHLY and FYNNEI. V dropped 0 bases and J dropped 8; count of bases not matched to a gene: 7. The CDR3 bases are TGTGCCAGCAGTGAAGCTCCACAGGGGGCCTTGGAAAAACTGTTTTTT. Its protein is CASSEAPQGALEKLFF. The full variable domain, with the rest looked up from reference TRBV2 and TRBJ1-4, is EPEVTQTPSHQVTQMGQEVILRCVPISNHLYFYWYRQILGQKVEFLVSFYNNEISEKSEIFDDQFSVERPDGSNFTLKIRSTKLEDSAMYFCASSEAPQGALEKLFFGSGTQLSVL.

The chain recombines TRBV29-1 with TRBJ1-4; D gene uncertain. Germline lookup yields CDR1 SQVTM and CDR2 ANQGSEA. The CDR3 has 13 amino acids. Trimming took 4 bases from V and 2 from J, leaving 8 bases between them. The CDR3 reads CSVGASTNEKLFF. The CDR3 DNA reads TGCAGCGTTGGAGCCAGTACTAATGAAAAACTGTTTTTT. Full variable domain (outside the CDR3, taken from reference TRBV29-1 and TRBJ1-4): SAVISQKPSRDICQRGTSLTIQCQVDSQVTMMFWYRQQPGQSLTLIATANQGSEATYESGFVIDKFPISRPNLTFSTLTVSNMSPEDSSIYLCSVGASTNEKLFFGSGTQLSVL.

V and J are TRBV7-2 and TRBJ1-2; TRBD1 matches 9 bases. This CDR3 spans 13 amino acids. V dropped 4 bases and J dropped 6; count of bases not matched to a gene: 3. Germline-derived CDR1 and CDR2 are SGHTA and FQGNSA. The CDR3 bases are TGTGCCAGCAGCTCCTGGACAGGGGATGGCTACACCTTC. As protein: CASSSWTGDGYTF.